This T cell receptor beta chain was captured by sequencing in a study of naive and memory T cell subsets. Overall study findings and caveats: A clonotype means one alpha or beta sequence, not an alpha/beta pair. Especially in CD8 cells, naive repertoires contained a few larger clonotypes, possibly CD45RA-re-expressing memory cells.

This CDR3 contains 12 residues. Germline-derived CDR1 and CDR2 are KGHSH and LQKENI. Deletions cut 3 bases from V and 2 bases from J, with 5 bases between. Two oligonucleotides, mixed equimolar, formed the beta constant-region primer covering TRBC1 and TRBC2. Ligated cDNA was amplified by four rounds of PCR with nested alpha and beta constant-region primers and SP2. A single record per CDR3 protein comes from TCRdb applying MiXCR to the UMI-ligation and nested PCR reads. The sample carries 150,000 or so distinct CDR3 sequences, approximately 24% recorded once. This clonotype showed up many times. Antigen specificity is unknown.

This TCR was sampled from a human donor in good health. The chain joins TRBV18 to TRBJ2-7; D uncertain. The source material was naive CD4+ T cells from blood. CDR3 nucleotides: TGTGCCAGCTCACCCGATGCCTACGAGCAGTACTTC. It yields the protein CASSPDAYEQYF.